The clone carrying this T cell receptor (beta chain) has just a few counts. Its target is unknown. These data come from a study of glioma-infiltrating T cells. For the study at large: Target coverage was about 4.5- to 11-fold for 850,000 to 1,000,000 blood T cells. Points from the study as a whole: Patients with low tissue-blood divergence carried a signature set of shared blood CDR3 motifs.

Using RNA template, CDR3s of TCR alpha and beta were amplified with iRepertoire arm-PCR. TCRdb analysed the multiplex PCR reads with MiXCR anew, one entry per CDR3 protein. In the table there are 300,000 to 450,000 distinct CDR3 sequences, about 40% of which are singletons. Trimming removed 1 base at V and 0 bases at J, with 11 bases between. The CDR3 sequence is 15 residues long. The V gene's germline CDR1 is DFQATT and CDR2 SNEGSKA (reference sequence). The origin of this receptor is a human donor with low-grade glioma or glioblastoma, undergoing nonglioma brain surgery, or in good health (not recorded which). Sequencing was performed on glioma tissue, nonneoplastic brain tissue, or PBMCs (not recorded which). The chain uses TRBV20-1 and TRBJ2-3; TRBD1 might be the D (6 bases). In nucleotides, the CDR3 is TGCAGTGCTAGAGTCCCAGGGACAAGCACAGATACGCAGTATTTT. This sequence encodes CSARVPGTSTDTQYF.